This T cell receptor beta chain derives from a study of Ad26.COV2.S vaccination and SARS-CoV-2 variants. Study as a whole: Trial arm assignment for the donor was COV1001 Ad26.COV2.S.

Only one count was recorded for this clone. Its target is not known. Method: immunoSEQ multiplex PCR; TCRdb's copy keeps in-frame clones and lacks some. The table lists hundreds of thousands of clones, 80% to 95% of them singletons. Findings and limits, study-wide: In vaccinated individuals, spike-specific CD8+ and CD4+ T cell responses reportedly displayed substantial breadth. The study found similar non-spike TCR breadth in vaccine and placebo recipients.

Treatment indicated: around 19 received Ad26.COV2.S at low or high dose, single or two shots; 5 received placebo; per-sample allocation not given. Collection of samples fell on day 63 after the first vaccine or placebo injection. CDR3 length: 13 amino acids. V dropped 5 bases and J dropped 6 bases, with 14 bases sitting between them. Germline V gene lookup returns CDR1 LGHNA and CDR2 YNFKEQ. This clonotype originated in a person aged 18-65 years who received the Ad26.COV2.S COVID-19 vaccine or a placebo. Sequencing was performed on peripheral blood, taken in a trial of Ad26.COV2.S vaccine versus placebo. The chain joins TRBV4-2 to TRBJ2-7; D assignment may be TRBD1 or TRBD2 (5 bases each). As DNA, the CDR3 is TGTGCCAGCAGCTATGGGGGAACTGGCGAGCAGTACTTC. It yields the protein CASSYGGTGEQYF.